The entry that follows covers one T cell receptor (beta chain) sequence. Its binding antigen is unknown. The input lacks base qualities; no much larger clone sits a single base away. The sample originates from a study of T cell responses to AZD1222 COVID-19 vaccine (dated by TCRdb to the early 2020s). With regard to the full study: A total of under 250 trial participants underwent TCR sequencing, of whom some 200 had received two doses of AZD1222 and around 25 had received two doses of the MenACWY control vaccine. Trial participants were enrolled by age into 18-55, 56-69 and 70-plus year subgroups, with approximately 150, 28 and 58 TCR-sequenced participants respectively. Results and caveats for the whole study, not just this receptor: The vaccine-associated CD4 TCRs covered the entire spike protein, and the dominant responses fell in regions 160-218 and 743-854. Nearly half of unique spike-specific TCRs reportedly recognized epitopes outside regions mutated in the B.1.351 and B.1.1.7 variants. Participants were mostly white British and included more females than males, and it was suggested by the authors that clonal diversity may have been underestimated. In the small 56-69-year group, the increase in depth fell short of significance, most likely because of low power. A significant rise in spike-specific TCR breadth and depth was observed after two AZD1222 doses relative to day 0 and relative to MenACWY recipients. Because no day 14 peak-response samples were available, repertoires were characterized only after the peak T cell response. Conclusions about previously exposed vaccinees were limited because only six AZD1222 recipients were SARS-CoV-2 seropositive at baseline.

CDR1 and CDR2, per the germline V gene, are SGHRS and YFSETQ. Measured from the cysteine to the phenylalanine, the CDR3 is 16 residues long. Kept here is only the CDR3 DNA, which spans 48 bases and is read in frame from base 1. The V end loses 4 bases and the J end loses 3 bases, and a stretch of 19 bases separates them. What the time point label conveys for this sample: baseline before first vaccination. In the paper's terms, the treatment or condition label means: meningococcal conjugate vaccine given as trial control. Samples from vaccinated people were obtained from the UK trials COV001 and COV002, which included a single-blind randomized controlled phase 2/3 trial of AZD1222 (ChAdOx1 nCoV-19) in healthy adults. Trial participant PBMC samples were collected at day 0 and day 28 after the second dose for TCRbeta chain sequencing. The CDR3 regions of human TCRbeta chains were analyzed by immunosequencing. On the authors' methods: TCRs in the repertoires were matched against a reference library of SARS-CoV-2-specific TCRs that had been generated with the MIRA antigen-specificity platform. Breadth was defined as the fraction of unique TCRs that were SARS-CoV-2-associated, and depth was defined as the fraction of total T cells that were SARS-CoV-2-associated. Using the MIRA data, every spike-specific TCR was mapped to the spike region that the TCR reacted to and assigned to either a CD4 or a CD8 class. Log10-transformed breadth and depth values were compared by one-way ANOVA with Sidak's multiple comparisons tests. TCRdb holds this immuneACCESS table with in-frame rearrangements only. Some clones are missing; in checked studies, unresolved V genes explain under half, and the rest has no known cause. V and J calls and clone size are copied from that table; D and trimming were computed from the DNA. The table for this sample lists 84,000 or so clones; 91% of them were counted only once. The top ten clones comprise 5.2% of the sample.

The rearranged chain carries TRBV5-1 and TRBJ1-2; TRBD1 could be the D gene, as 6 bases match. Sequenced here: peripheral blood, sampled on day 0 of MenACWY control vaccination. The source of this sequence is an adult in good health. The sequenced DNA: TGCGCCAGCAGCCCTACTGGTGGGGGGCTGTACTATGGCTACACCTTC. Its amino acids are CASSPTGGGLYYGYTF.